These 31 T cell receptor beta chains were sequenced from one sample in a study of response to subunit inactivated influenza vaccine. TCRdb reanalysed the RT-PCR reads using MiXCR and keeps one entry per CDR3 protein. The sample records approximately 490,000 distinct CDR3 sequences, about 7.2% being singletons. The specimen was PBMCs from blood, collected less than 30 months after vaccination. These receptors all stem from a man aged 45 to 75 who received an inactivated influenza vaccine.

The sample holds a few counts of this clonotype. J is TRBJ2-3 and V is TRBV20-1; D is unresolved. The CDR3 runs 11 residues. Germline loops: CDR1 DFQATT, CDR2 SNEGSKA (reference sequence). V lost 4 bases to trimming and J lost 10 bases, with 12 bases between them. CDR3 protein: CSANRAGPQYF. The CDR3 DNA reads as TGCAGTGCTAATCGGGCAGGCCCGCAGTATTTT.

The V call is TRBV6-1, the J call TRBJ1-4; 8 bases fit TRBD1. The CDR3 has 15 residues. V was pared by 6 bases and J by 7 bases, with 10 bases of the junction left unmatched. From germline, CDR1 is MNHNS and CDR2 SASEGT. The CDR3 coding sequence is TGTGCCAGCAGACAGTGGCAGGGGGCTGGTGAAAAACTGTTTTTT. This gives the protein CASRQWQGAGEKLFF.

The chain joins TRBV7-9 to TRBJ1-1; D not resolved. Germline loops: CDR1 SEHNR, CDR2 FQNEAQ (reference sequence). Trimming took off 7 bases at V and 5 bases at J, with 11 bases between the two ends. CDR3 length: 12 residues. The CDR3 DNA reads TGTGCCAGCACCTTTGGGCAGACTGAAGCTTTCTTT. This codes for CASTFGQTEAFF. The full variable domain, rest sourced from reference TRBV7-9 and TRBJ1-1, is DTGVSQNPRHKITKRGQNVTFRCDPISEHNRLYWYRQTLGQGPEFLTYFQNEAQLEKSRLLSDRFSAERPKGSFSTLEIQRTEQGDSAMYLCASTFGQTEAFFGQGTRLTVV.

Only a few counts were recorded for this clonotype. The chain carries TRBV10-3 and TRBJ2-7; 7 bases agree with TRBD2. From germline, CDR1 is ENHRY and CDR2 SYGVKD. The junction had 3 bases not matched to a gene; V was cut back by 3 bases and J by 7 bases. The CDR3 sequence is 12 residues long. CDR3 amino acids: CAISDVAGEQYF. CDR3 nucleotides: TGTGCCATCAGTGACGTAGCGGGTGAGCAGTACTTC.

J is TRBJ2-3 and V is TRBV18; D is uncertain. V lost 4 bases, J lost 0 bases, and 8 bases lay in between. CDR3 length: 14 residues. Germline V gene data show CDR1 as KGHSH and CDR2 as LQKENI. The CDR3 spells CASSRPPSTDTQYF. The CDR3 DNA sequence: TGTGCCAGCTCACGTCCCCCTAGCACAGATACGCAGTATTTT.

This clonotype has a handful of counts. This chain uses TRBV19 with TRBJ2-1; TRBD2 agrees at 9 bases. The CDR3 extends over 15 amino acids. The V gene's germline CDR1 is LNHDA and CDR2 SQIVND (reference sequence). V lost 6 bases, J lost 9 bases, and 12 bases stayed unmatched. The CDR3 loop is CASRIRGLAGGEQFF. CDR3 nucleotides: TGTGCCAGTAGGATAAGGGGACTAGCTGGCGGTGAGCAGTTCTTC. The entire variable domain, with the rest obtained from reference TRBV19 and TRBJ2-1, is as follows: DGGITQSPKYLFRKEGQNVTLSCEQNLNHDAMYWYRQDPGQGLRLIYYSQIVNDFQKGDIAEGYSVSREKKESFPLTVTSAQKNPTAFYLCASRIRGLAGGEQFFGPGTRLTVL.

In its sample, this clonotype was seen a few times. The CDR3 nucleotides read TGTGCCAGCAGCTTGGGGGGACAAGAAAAACTGTTTTTT. It encodes CASSLGGQEKLFF. The gene calls are TRBV5-6 and TRBJ1-4, with D possibly TRBD1 on 6 matching bases. Trimming removed 0 bases from V and 8 bases from J, with 8 bases in between. Germline CDR1 reads SGHDT; CDR2 reads YYEEEE. The CDR3 is 13 residues long.

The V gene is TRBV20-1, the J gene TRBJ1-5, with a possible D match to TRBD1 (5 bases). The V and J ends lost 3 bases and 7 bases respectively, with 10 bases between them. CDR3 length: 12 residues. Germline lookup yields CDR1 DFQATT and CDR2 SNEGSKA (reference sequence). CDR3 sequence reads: CSAREGIQPQHF. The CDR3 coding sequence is TGCAGTGCTAGGGAGGGGATACAGCCCCAGCATTTT.

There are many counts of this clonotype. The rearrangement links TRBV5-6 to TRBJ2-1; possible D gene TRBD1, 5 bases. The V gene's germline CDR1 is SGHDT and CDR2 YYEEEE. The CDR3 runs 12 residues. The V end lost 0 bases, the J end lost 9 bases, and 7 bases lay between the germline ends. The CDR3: CASSLEGFEQFF. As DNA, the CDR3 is TGTGCCAGCAGCTTGGAGGGGTTTGAGCAGTTCTTC.

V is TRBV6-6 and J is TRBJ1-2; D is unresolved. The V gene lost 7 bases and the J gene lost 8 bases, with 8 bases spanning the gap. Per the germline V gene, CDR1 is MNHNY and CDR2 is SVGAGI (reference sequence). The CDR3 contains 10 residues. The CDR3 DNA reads TGTGCCAGCATCCCGGGGGGCTACACCTTC. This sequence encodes CASIPGGYTF.

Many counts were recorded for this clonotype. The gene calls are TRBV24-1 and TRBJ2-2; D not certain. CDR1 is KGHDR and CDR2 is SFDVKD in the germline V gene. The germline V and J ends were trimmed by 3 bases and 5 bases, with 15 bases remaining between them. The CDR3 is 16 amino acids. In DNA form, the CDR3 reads TGTGCCACCAGTGATCCGGCCGGCATGTGGACCGGGGAGCTGTTTTTT. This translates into CATSDPAGMWTGELFF.

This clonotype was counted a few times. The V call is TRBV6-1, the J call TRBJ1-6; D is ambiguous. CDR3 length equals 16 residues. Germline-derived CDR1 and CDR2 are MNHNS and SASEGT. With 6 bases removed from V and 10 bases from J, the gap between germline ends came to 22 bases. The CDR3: CASRDERSYPRSPLHF. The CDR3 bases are TGTGCCAGCAGGGATGAGCGGTCATACCCGCGGTCACCCCTCCACTTT.

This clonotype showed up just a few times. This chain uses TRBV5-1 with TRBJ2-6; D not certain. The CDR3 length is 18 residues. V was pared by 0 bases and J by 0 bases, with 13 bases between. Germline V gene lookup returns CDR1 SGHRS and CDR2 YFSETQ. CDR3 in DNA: TGCGCCAGCAGCTTGGGTTTTTTGTTAGACTCTGGGGCCAACGTCCTGACTTTC. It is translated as CASSLGFLLDSGANVLTF.

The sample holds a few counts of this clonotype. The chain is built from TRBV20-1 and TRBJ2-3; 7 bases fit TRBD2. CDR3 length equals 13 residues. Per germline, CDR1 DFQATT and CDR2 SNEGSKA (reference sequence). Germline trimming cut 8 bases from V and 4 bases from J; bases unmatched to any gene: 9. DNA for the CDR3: TGCAGTCCGAGGACTAGTCGTGCAGATACGCAGTATTTT. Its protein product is CSPRTSRADTQYF.

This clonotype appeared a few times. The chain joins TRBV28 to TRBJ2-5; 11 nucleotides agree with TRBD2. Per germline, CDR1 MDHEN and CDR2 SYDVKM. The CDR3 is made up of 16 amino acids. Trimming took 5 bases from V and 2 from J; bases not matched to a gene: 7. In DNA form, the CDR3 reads TGTGCCAGCAGTCTCCCGGGACTAGCGGAACAAGAGACCCAGTACTTC. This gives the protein CASSLPGLAEQETQYF. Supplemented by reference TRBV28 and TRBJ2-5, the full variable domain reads DVKVTQSSRYLVKRTGEKVFLECVQDMDHENMFWYRQDPGLGLRLIYFSYDVKMKEKGDIPEGYSVSREKKERFSLILESASTNQTSMYLCASSLPGLAEQETQYFGPGTRLLVL.

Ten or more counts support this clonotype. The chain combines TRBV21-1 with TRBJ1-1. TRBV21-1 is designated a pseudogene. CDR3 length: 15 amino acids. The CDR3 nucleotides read TGTGCCAGCAGCACCTGGGAGGGGGGAAACACTGAAGCTTTCTTT. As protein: CASSTWEGGNTEAFF.

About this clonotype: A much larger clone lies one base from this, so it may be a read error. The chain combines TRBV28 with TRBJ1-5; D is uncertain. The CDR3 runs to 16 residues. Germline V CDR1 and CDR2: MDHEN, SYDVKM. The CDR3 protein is CASSLLVRSSNQLQHF. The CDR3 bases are TGTGCCAGCAGTTTACTTGTGAGGAGTAGCAATCAGCTCCAGCATTTT.

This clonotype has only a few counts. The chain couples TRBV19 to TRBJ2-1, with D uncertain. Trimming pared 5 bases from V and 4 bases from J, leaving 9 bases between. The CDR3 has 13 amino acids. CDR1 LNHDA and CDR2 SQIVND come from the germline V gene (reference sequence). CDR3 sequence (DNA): TGTGCCAGTAGTCCCTCCCGGTACAATGAGCAGTTCTTC. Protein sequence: CASSPSRYNEQFF.

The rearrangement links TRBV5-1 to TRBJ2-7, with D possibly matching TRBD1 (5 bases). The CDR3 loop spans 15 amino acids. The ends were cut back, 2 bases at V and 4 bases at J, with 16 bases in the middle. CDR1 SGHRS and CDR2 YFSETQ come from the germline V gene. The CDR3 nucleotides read TGCGCCAGCAGCTTAGAAGGACACGGCCCATACGAGCAGTACTTC. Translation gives CASSLEGHGPYEQYF.

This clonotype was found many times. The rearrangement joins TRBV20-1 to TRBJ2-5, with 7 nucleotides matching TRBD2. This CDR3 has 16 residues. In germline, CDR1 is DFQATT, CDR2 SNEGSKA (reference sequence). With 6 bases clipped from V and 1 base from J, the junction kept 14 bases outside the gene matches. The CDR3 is CSARQFGGGIQETQYF. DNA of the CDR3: TGCAGTGCCAGACAATTTGGGGGGGGGATCCAAGAGACCCAGTACTTC.

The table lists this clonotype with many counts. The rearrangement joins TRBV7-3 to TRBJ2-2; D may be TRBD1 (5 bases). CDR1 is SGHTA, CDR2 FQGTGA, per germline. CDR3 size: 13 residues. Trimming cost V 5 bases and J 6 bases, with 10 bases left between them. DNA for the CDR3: TGTGCCAGCAGCGTCGAAGGGGCCGGGGAGCTGTTTTTT. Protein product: CASSVEGAGELFF.

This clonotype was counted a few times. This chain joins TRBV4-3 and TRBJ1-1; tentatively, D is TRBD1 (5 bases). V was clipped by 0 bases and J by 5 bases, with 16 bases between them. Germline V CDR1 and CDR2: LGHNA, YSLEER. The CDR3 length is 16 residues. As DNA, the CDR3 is TGCGCCAGCAGCCAAGATATCAGGGCATTTGGGACTGAAGCTTTCTTT. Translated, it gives CASSQDIRAFGTEAFF.

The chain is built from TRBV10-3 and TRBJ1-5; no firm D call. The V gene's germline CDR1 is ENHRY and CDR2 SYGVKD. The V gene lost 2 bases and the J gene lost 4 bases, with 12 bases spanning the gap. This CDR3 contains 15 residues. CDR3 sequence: CAISERTAKNQPQHF. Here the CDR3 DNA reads TGTGCCATCAGTGAGAGGACGGCTAAGAATCAGCCCCAGCATTTT.

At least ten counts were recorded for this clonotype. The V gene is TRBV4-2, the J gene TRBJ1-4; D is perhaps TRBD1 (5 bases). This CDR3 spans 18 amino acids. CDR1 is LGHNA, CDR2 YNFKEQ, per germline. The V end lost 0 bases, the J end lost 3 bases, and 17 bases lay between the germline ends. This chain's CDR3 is CASSQDFKQAPPNEKLFF. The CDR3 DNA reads TGTGCCAGCAGCCAAGATTTCAAACAGGCCCCTCCTAATGAAAAACTGTTTTTT.

The CDR3 sequence is CSAVGLAGGHKSTDTQYF. DNA for the CDR3: TGCAGCGCCGTGGGACTAGCGGGGGGCCACAAGAGCACAGATACGCAGTATTTT. The chain couples TRBV29-1 to TRBJ2-3, with 15 bases matching TRBD2. Trimming at V came to 7 bases and at J to 0 bases, leaving 11 bases not matched to a gene. The CDR3 is made up of 18 amino acids. Per the germline V gene, CDR1 is SQVTM and CDR2 is ANQGSEA.

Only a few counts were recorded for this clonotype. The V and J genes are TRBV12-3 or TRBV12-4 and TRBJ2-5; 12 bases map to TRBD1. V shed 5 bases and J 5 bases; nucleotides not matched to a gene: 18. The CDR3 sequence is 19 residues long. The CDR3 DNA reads TGTGCCAGCAGTCTCCGAGGGACAGGGGGCCTTCAAAGAGGGGAGACCCAGTACTTC. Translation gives CASSLRGTGGLQRGETQYF.

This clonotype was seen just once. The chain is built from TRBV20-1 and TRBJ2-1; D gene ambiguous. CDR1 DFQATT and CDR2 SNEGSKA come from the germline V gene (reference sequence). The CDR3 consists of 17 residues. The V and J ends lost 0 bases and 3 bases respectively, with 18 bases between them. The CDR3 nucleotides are TGCAGTGCTAGAGATACTGGCCGGCCTCCTGTCTACAATGAGCAGTTCTTC. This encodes CSARDTGRPPVYNEQFF.

CDR3 sequence: CASSFRQAGGPNEQFF. The CDR3 DNA reads as TGTGCCAGCAGCTTCCGCCAGGCGGGGGGCCCCAATGAGCAGTTCTTC. The gene calls are TRBV7-2 and TRBJ2-1; 8 bases line up with TRBD2. Germline CDR1 reads SGHTA; CDR2 reads FQGNSA. This CDR3 has 16 residues. Trimming removed 3 bases from V and 6 bases from J; junction bases left unmatched: 10.

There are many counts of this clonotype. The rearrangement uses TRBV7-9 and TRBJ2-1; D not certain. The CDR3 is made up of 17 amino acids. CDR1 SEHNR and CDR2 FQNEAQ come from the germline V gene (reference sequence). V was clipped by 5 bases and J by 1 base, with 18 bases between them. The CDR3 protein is CASSPPSDRRSYNEQFF. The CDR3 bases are TGTGCCAGCAGCCCACCGTCGGACCGTCGGTCCTACAATGAGCAGTTCTTC.

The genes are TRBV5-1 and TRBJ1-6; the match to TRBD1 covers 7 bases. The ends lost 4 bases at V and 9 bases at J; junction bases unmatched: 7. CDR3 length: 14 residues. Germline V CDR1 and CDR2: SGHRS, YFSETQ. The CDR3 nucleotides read TGCGCCAGCAGCCCTGGGACAGTCCCTTCACCCCTCCACTTT. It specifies CASSPGTVPSPLHF.

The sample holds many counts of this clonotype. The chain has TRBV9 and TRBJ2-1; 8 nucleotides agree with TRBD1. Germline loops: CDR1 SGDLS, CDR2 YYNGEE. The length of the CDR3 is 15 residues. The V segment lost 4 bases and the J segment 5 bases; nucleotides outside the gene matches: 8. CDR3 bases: TGTGCCAGCAGCTCCCGGACAGGGAACCACAATGAGCAGTTCTTC. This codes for CASSSRTGNHNEQFF.